This T cell receptor beta chain was retrieved from a study of cytomegalovirus exposure and HLA in healthy donors. Broader study findings: A few CMV-associated chains were confirmed in vitro to be specific for CMV antigens.

Both 60 Vbeta primers and 13 Jbeta primers went into the PCR. Some clones are missing from TCRdb's copy, which holds only in-frame ones; the method was immunoSEQ multiplex PCR. The table lists about 50,000 clones, over 70% of them singletons. Of note for this clone: Its target is unknown.

The trim removed 2 bases at V and 8 bases at J, leaving 10 bases unmatched. Germline V gene data show CDR1 as SGHRS and CDR2 as YFSETQ. This CDR3 region has 16 residues. This rearrangement joins TRBV5-1 to TRBJ1-6; 7 bases fit TRBD1. The sample comprised PBMCs. The sequence was obtained from a man aged 25 to 40 in good health and CMV-seropositive. CDR3 nucleotides: TGCGCCAGCAGCTTAAACCAGGGGGGCGAGGATTCACCCCTCCACTTT. Amino acids: CASSLNQGGEDSPLHF.